The present TCR beta chain was sequenced within a study of shared clonotypes between healthy human individuals. V was pared by 2 bases and J by 4 bases, with 15 bases between. The CDR3 spans 15 residues. Germline V gene data show CDR1 as SEHNR and CDR2 as FQNEAQ (reference sequence). This was a deep-level run. The genomic DNA of each subset was split evenly across several immunoSEQ plates. The assay was immunoSEQ multiplex PCR, and TCRdb's table has in-frame clones only and misses some. The table has approximately 740,000 clones, roughly 70% seen once. Input material: memory CD4+ T cells sorted from blood. The subset is: CD45RA-negative fraction. The TCR comes from a woman aged 30 to 39 in good health. The V call is TRBV7-9, the J call TRBJ2-7, with D maybe TRBD1 (7 bases). The CDR3 spells CASSLLRGTAYEQYF. The CDR3 bases are TGTGCCAGCAGCTTACTCCGGGGGACAGCTTACGAGCAGTACTTC.